A selection of T cell receptor beta chains follows, all from one sample in a study of vaccination and CD4 T cells after COVID-19. TCRdb used MiXCR to reprocess the PCR reads, holding one entry per CDR3 protein. The sample has about 12,000 distinct CDR3 sequences; about three fifths are singletons. These receptors lack a known antigen. Sequencing used CD4+ T cells from blood, cultured in vitro. All receptors derive from a human donor who had recovered from COVID-19. The CDR3 runs from the conserved cysteine through the conserved F or W. A D gene is named only where the DNA matches it firmly. Part of the rows lack a size; the others show once, few, many or a class for expanded clones.

size	V	D	J	CDR3	DNA
once	TRBV29-1	TRBD2	TRBJ2-3	CSVRGVEGTDTQYF	TGCAGCGTTCGGGGGGTCGAGGGCACAGATACGCAGTATTTT
few	TRBV27	.	TRBJ1-1	CASSFTGILTEAFF	TGTGCCAGCAGTTTCACAGGGATATTGACTGAAGCTTTCTTT
.	TRBV4-1	TRBD1	TRBJ1-2	CASSQDFSRDSIIYGYTF	TGCGCCAGCAGCCAAGACTTTTCCCGGGACAGTATCATCTATGGCTACACCTTC
.	TRBV2	TRBD1	TRBJ1-1	CASRQEDRRGTEAFF	TGTGCCAGCAGACAAGAGGACAGGAGGGGGACTGAAGCTTTCTTT
few	TRBV28	TRBD1	TRBJ1-2	CASSLLDRGGGYTF	TGTGCCAGCAGTTTACTTGACAGGGGTGGAGGCTACACCTTC
.	TRBV28	TRBD1	TRBJ1-5	CASSQPDRGPQHF	TGTGCCAGCAGCCAACCGGACAGGGGCCCCCAGCATTTT
.	TRBV7-9	.	TRBJ2-7	CASSFGTTYEQYF	TGTGCCAGCAGCTTTGGGACCACCTACGAGCAGTACTTC
.	TRBV5-1	TRBD1	TRBJ2-7	CASSFGQVSYEQYF	TGCGCCAGCAGCTTCGGACAGGTCTCCTACGAGCAGTACTTC
.	TRBV20-1	.	TRBJ2-1	CSANVYNEQFF	TGCAGTGCTAACGTGTACAATGAGCAGTTCTTC
.	TRBV7-9	.	TRBJ2-3	CASSLALITDTQYF	TGTGCCAGCAGCTTAGCCCTGATCACAGATACGCAGTATTTT
.	TRBV6-5	.	TRBJ1-2	CASSYEADYGYTF	TGTGCCAGCAGTTACGAGGCGGACTATGGCTACACCTTC
.	TRBV7-2	TRBD1	TRBJ2-1	CASSLDSGQGAYNEQFF	TGTGCCAGCAGCTTAGATAGTGGACAGGGGGCCTACAATGAGCAGTTCTTC
.	TRBV7-9	.	TRBJ1-3	CASTPRRSHRENTIYF	TGTGCCAGCACCCCTAGGCGTTCCCATCGAGAAAACACCATATATTTT
.	TRBV6-2/TRBV6-3	.	TRBJ1-1	CASSYSYRTANTEAFF	TGTGCCAGCAGTTACTCGTACCGGACGGCGAACACTGAAGCTTTCTTT
few	TRBV6-5	.	TRBJ1-2	CASSYGDLTQNYGYTF	TGTGCCAGCAGTTACGGGGACCTCACCCAAAACTATGGCTACACCTTC
few	TRBV10-2	.	TRBJ1-6	CASRQPGYNSPLHF	TGCGCCAGCAGGCAGCCAGGGTACAATTCACCCCTCCACTTT
few	TRBV28	TRBD1	TRBJ1-6	CASRSGQGYSPLHF	TGTGCCAGCAGGTCAGGACAGGGCTATTCACCCCTCCACTTT
once	TRBV2	.	TRBJ1-1	CASSGTVLGTEAFF	TGTGCCAGCAGTGGGACAGTTCTGGGGACTGAAGCTTTCTTT
few	TRBV19	.	TRBJ1-6	CASSPLREGDSPLHF	TGTGCCAGTAGTCCGCTCCGGGAAGGGGACTCACCCCTCCACTTT
once	TRBV7-9	.	TRBJ1-5	CASSTTFPDQPQHF	TGTGCCAGCAGCACAACATTTCCCGATCAGCCCCAGCATTTT
.	TRBV20-1	TRBD2	TRBJ2-7	CSARALYSGSKEQYF	TGCAGTGCTAGAGCCCTATATAGCGGGAGTAAGGAGCAGTACTTC
.	TRBV11-1	.	TRBJ2-3	CASSSGMGTDTQYF	TGTGCCAGCAGCTCAGGGATGGGTACAGATACGCAGTATTTT
.	TRBV15	TRBD1	TRBJ2-5	CATSRDISGQGTFETQYF	TGTGCCACCAGCAGAGATATTTCAGGACAGGGTACTTTTGAGACCCAGTACTTC
.	TRBV28	.	TRBJ1-1	CATSWTTEAFF	TGTGCCACCTCATGGACCACTGAAGCTTTCTTT
.	TRBV28	.	TRBJ1-5	CASSTGSGNQPQHF	TGTGCCAGCTCTACGGGGTCGGGCAATCAGCCCCAGCATTTT
few	TRBV12-3/TRBV12-4	.	TRBJ2-5	CASSFRGQETQYF	TGTGCCAGCAGTTTTAGGGGCCAAGAGACCCAGTACTTC
.	TRBV6-5	.	TRBJ1-1	CASSYSGGRMNTEAFF	TGTGCCAGCAGTTACTCGGGAGGACGGATGAACACTGAAGCTTTCTTT
.	TRBV9	.	TRBJ1-3	CASSVDQVGNTIYF	TGTGCCAGCAGCGTAGATCAGGTTGGAAACACCATATATTTT
.	TRBV20-1	.	TRBJ2-1	CSARANEQFF	TGCAGTGCTAGAGCGAATGAGCAGTTCTTC
.	TRBV20-1	TRBD2	TRBJ2-7	CSALTPGGLAGVILYEQYF	TGCAGTGCTCTAACGCCCGGAGGACTAGCGGGGGTGATACTCTACGAGCAGTACTTC
few	TRBV6-1	.	TRBJ1-2	CASTRGSGLNYGYTF	TGTGCCAGCACCCGGGGGTCAGGGTTAAACTATGGCTACACCTTC
.	TRBV7-2	TRBD2	TRBJ2-2	CASSPSGTTTGELFF	TGTGCCAGCAGCCCGTCCGGGACTACGACCGGGGAGCTGTTTTTT
once	TRBV20-1	TRBD2	TRBJ2-2	CSARGWSGRLHTGELFF	TGCAGTGCTAGAGGGTGGAGCGGGAGGTTGCATACCGGGGAGCTGTTTTTT
.	TRBV2	TRBD2	TRBJ2-7	CASRGGLAGRYEQYF	TGTGCCAGCAGGGGGGGACTAGCGGGCCGCTACGAGCAGTACTTC
few	TRBV19	TRBD1	TRBJ2-7	CASSKDRGHYEQYF	TGTGCCAGTAGTAAGGACAGGGGGCACTACGAGCAGTACTTC
.	TRBV7-3	.	TRBJ1-6	CASSKQGWSSPLHF	TGTGCCAGCAGCAAACAGGGCTGGAGTTCACCCCTCCACTTT
.	TRBV28	.	TRBJ2-3	CASSRSGTGTDTQYF	TGTGCCAGCAGTCGGAGCGGGACAGGCACAGATACGCAGTATTTT
.	TRBV20-1	.	TRBJ2-5	CSAPHGSGAGETQYF	TGCAGTGCTCCTCATGGGTCCGGGGCTGGAGAGACCCAGTACTTC
.	TRBV15	.	TRBJ2-5	CTTSRGGTTMSMGTQYF	TGTACCACCAGCAGGGGCGGGACGACAATGTCTATGGGGACCCAGTACTTC
.	TRBV20-1	TRBD1	TRBJ1-1	CSAQDLRGRRNTEAFF	TGCAGTGCTCAAGACCTTAGGGGGCGCAGGAACACTGAAGCTTTCTTT
medium-sized	TRBV5-4	.	TRBJ2-7	CASSPQQAPGEQYF	TGTGCCAGCAGCCCCCAGCAGGCCCCGGGCGAGCAGTACTTC
few	TRBV20-1	TRBD1	TRBJ2-7	CSATRDRVYEQYF	TGCAGTGCTACCCGGGACAGGGTCTACGAGCAGTACTTC
.	TRBV7-9	TRBD2	TRBJ2-5	CASSLRASGPQETQYF	TGTGCCAGCAGCTTACGCGCTAGCGGACCTCAAGAGACCCAGTACTTC
.	TRBV20-1	TRBD1	TRBJ2-2	CSARGDRASGELFF	TGCAGTGCTAGAGGGGACAGGGCTAGCGGGGAGCTGTTTTTT
.	TRBV27	.	TRBJ1-5	CASSLLHNQPQHF	TGTGCCAGCAGTTTACTCCACAATCAGCCCCAGCATTTT
few	TRBV28	.	TRBJ1-5	CASSFSSKGTTYNQPQHF	TGTGCCAGCAGTTTCAGTTCCAAGGGGACAACGTACAATCAGCCCCAGCATTTT
.	TRBV28	.	TRBJ2-5	CASSSRDNQETQYF	TGTGCCAGCAGCAGCCGGGACAACCAAGAGACCCAGTACTTC
.	TRBV13	TRBD1	TRBJ2-7	CAGSGQGVNEQYF	TGTGCCGGATCGGGACAGGGGGTAAACGAGCAGTACTTC
.	TRBV6-1	.	TRBJ2-7	CASSPGLPEQYF	TGTGCCAGCAGTCCGGGACTCCCCGAGCAGTACTTC
.	TRBV7-3	.	TRBJ2-1	CASSFLRATYNEQFF	TGTGCCAGCAGCTTCTTGCGGGCCACCTACAATGAGCAGTTCTTC